The 14 T cell receptor beta chains presented below share a single source sample, sequenced in a study of cytomegalovirus exposure and HLA in healthy donors. Researchers ran the PCR with 60 Vbeta and 13 Jbeta primers. Repertoires were generated with immunoSEQ multiplex PCR, while TCRdb's copy carries only in-frame clones and drops some. The repertoire shows just over 40,000 clones; the top ten hold 5% to 8%. Sequenced sample: PBMCs. These receptors all stem from a man aged 30-40 years in good health and CMV-seronegative.

The CDR3 protein is CASSPGTPNQPQHF. The CDR3, as DNA: TGCGCCAGCAGCCCCGGGACACCTAATCAGCCCCAGCATTTT. The rearrangement uses TRBV5-1 and TRBJ1-5; D possibly corresponds to TRBD1 (6 bases). Germline V gene data show CDR1 as SGHRS and CDR2 as YFSETQ. Trimming took 4 bases from V and 4 from J, leaving 12 bases between them. CDR3 size: 14 residues.

The V call is TRBV11-3, the J call TRBJ2-2, with 9 bases matching TRBD1. CDR1 SGHNT and CDR2 YENEEA come from the germline V gene. The CDR3 runs 14 residues. V lost 4 bases, J lost 8 bases, and 5 bases stayed unmatched. This CDR3 is CASSSGTGIGELFF. DNA for the CDR3: TGTGCCAGCAGCTCCGGGACAGGGATTGGGGAGCTGTTTTTT.

This rearrangement joins TRBV7-8 to TRBJ2-5; 9 nucleotides align to TRBD1. The CDR3 is made up of 16 amino acids. The V segment lost 0 bases and the J segment 13 bases; nucleotides outside the gene matches: 15. Germline lookup yields CDR1 SGHVS and CDR2 FQNEAQ. The chain's CDR3 is CASSLASRDRDDTAYF. The CDR3 DNA reads TGTGCCAGCAGCTTAGCCTCCAGGGACAGGGATGATACTGCGTACTTC.

The gene calls are TRBV28 and TRBJ2-7, with D possibly matching TRBD2 (5 bases). V was pared by 6 bases and J by 5 bases, with 14 bases between. Germline CDR1 reads MDHEN; CDR2 reads SYDVKM. The CDR3 is made up of 13 amino acids. The CDR3: CASSTTGFHEQYF. CDR3 nucleotide sequence: TGTGCCAGCAGCACAACGGGGTTCCACGAGCAGTACTTC.

This rearrangement joins TRBV5-8 to TRBJ1-4; 7 positions match TRBD1. The CDR3 has 16 residues. With 3 bases clipped from V and 0 bases from J, the junction kept 5 bases outside the gene matches. Germline loops: CDR1 SGHTS, CDR2 YDEGEE. For the CDR3, the DNA is TGTGCCAGCAGCTACGGGACAGTTGCAACTAATGAAAAACTGTTTTTT. Encoded protein: CASSYGTVATNEKLFF.

The genes are TRBV11-1 and TRBJ2-7; 9 nucleotides line up with TRBD2. CDR1 and CDR2 (germline): SGHAT, FQDESV (reference sequence). J lost 2 bases, V lost 5 bases, and 4 bases had no gene match. This CDR3 has 14 amino acids. The chain's CDR3 is CASSRAGGAYEQYF. DNA for the CDR3: TGTGCCAGCAGCCGGGCGGGAGGGGCCTACGAGCAGTACTTC.

The rearrangement joins TRBV5-1 to TRBJ2-1; the D gene is possibly TRBD1 (5 bases). With 2 bases removed from V and 5 bases from J, the gap between germline ends came to 14 bases. Looked up from germline, CDR1 is SGHRS and CDR2 is YFSETQ. There are 15 residues in the CDR3. This CDR3 is CASSLGDTTDNEQFF. As DNA, the CDR3 is TGCGCCAGCAGCTTAGGGGATACCACCGACAATGAGCAGTTCTTC. Full variable domain (rest looked up from reference TRBV5-1 and TRBJ2-1): KAGVTQTPRYLIKTRGQQVTLSCSPISGHRSVSWYQQTPGQGLQFLFEYFSETQRNKGNFPGRFSGRQFSNSRSEMNVSTLELGDSALYLCASSLGDTTDNEQFFGPGTRLTVL.

The chain combines TRBV18 with TRBJ1-4; 8 positions agree with TRBD1. The V gene end was trimmed by 2 bases and the J gene end by 2 bases; junction bases not matched to a gene: 1. The CDR3 runs 15 residues. Looked up from germline, CDR1 is KGHSH and CDR2 is LQKENI. The DNA of the CDR3 is TGTGCCAGCTCACCAAGGACAGGGACTAATGAAAAACTGTTTTTT. It translates to CASSPRTGTNEKLFF.

The V gene is TRBV9, the J gene TRBJ1-1; D gene ambiguous. CDR1 is SGDLS and CDR2 is YYNGEE in the germline V gene. The CDR3 length is 13 residues. Trimming stripped 2 bases from V and 2 bases from J, with 7 bases between. The CDR3 nucleotides read TGTGCCAGCAGCGTCCACTCTAACACTGAAGCTTTCTTT. Translated: CASSVHSNTEAFF.

V usage is TRBV6-5 and J usage is TRBJ2-7; D possibly corresponds to TRBD1 (5 bases). V was cut by 4 bases and J by 3 bases, with 10 bases left in between. The germline V gene encodes CDR1 MNHEY and CDR2 SVGAGI. The CDR3 loop spans 13 amino acids. The CDR3 is CASSLARVYEQYF. The CDR3 DNA sequence: TGTGCCAGCAGTTTAGCCAGGGTCTACGAGCAGTACTTC.

The V gene is TRBV4-1, the J gene TRBJ2-1; 8 bases align to TRBD2. CDR1 and CDR2 from the germline V gene are MGHRA and YSYEKL. The CDR3 totals 15 residues. The V and J ends lost 1 base and 6 bases, in that order; junction bases with no gene match: 5. CDR3 sequence reads: CASSQVGAGGNEQFF. The CDR3 DNA follows: TGCGCCAGCAGCCAAGTGGGGGCGGGAGGCAATGAGCAGTTCTTC.

The genes are TRBV4-2 and TRBJ1-6, with D possibly TRBD1 on 6 matching bases. The CDR3 runs to 16 residues. V dropped 5 bases and J dropped 11 bases, with 22 bases sitting between them. The germline CDR1 and CDR2 sequences are LGHNA and YNFKEQ. CDR3 protein: CASSLDTGSPSAPLHF. The CDR3 DNA is TGTGCCAGCAGCTTAGATACAGGGTCCCCATCGGCACCCCTCCACTTT.

This sequence joins TRBV12-5 and TRBJ2-2; 13 nucleotides agree with TRBD2. Germline-derived CDR1 and CDR2 are LGHNT and FRNRAP. This CDR3 has 15 residues. The V segment lost 7 bases and the J segment 7 bases; nucleotides outside the gene matches: 6. CDR3 in DNA: TGTGCTAGTGCCACTAGCGGGAGGGTGGGCGGGGAGCTGTTTTTT. Protein sequence: CASATSGRVGGELFF.

V is TRBV19 and J is TRBJ1-2; D is unresolved. This CDR3 has 13 amino acids. Trimming removed 3 bases at V and 2 bases at J, with 7 bases between. Germline V gene sequence: CDR1 LNHDA, CDR2 SQIVND (reference sequence). The CDR3 reads CASSIASNYGYTF. CDR3 bases: TGTGCCAGTAGTATTGCAAGCAACTATGGCTACACCTTC.